This TCR beta chain was profiled in a study of blood T cells in healthy people across ages. Trimming stripped 5 bases from V and 11 bases from J, with 21 bases between. This CDR3 region has 14 residues. Through a sample-barcoded 5' primer and a J-beta primer mix, a second PCR was run for about 6 to 11 cycles. TCRdb analysed the 5' RACE reads with MiXCR anew, one entry per CDR3 protein. The sample holds 600,000 or so distinct CDR3 sequences, around 48% seen once. The chain links TRBV12-3 or TRBV12-4 to TRBJ2-5; D unresolved. The receptor was isolated from a man at least 80 years old in good health. The sample taken for sequencing was blood. The CDR3 DNA is TGTGCCAGCAGTCTAATAGGGTTGTACAATGAGCAGTACTTC. It codes for CASSLIGLYNEQYF.